This paragraph covers one T cell receptor (beta chain) sequence. The antigen is unknown. This entry is derived from a study of OX40 agonist ivuxolimab in advanced cancers. For the study at large: Patients were roughly 83% male with ages roughly 20 to 90, mean 60.

This CDR3 is 14 amino acids long. Per germline, CDR1 SGHTA and CDR2 FQGNSA. V lost 4 bases, J lost 2 bases, and 12 bases lay in between. The study's findings and limits: Dosing at 0.1 to 3.0 mg/kg was accompanied by clonal expansion of CD4+ and CD8+ blood T cells by week 6. Clonal expansion in partial responders at 0.1-3.0 mg/kg ranked among the lowest. The study found that CD8+ T cells averaged more expanded clones than CD4+.

Using immunoSEQ multiplex PCR, the repertoire was profiled, and TCRdb retains in-frame clones only, with some absent. The sample shows tens of thousands of clones, around 89% of them seen only once. The sample consisted of CD4+ or CD8+ T cells sorted from blood, taken in a trial of the OX40 agonist ivuxolimab. This receptor was identified in an adult with an advanced solid tumor such as melanoma, head and neck, liver or kidney cancer. The V and J genes are TRBV7-2 and TRBJ2-7; D call uncertain. The CDR3 region is CASSYRIVPYEQYF. In nucleotides, the CDR3 is TGTGCCAGCAGCTACCGGATCGTTCCCTACGAGCAGTACTTC.